This is a list of T cell receptor beta chains from one sample in a study of blood T cell repertoires in COVID-19. Here immunoSEQ multiplex PCR was the method, and the copy in TCRdb shows in-frame clones only, minus some. The sample records around 370,000 clones, around 90% being singletons. The specimen sequenced was peripheral blood. These receptors were collected from a woman aged 18-29 years who had recovered from COVID-19. Each CDR3 is given with its conserved first and last residue. The D gene is left open where the match is weak. Size is stated for part of the rows, as once, few or many counts, or as a class when the clone is expanded.

>NA|TRBJ1-1|NA|TRBV3-1/TRBV3-2
CASSPGHQNTEAFF
TGTGCCAGCAGCCCGGGACACCAGAACACTGAAGCTTTCTTT
>NA|TRBJ1-5|NA|TRBV19
CASSIQDSNQPQHF
TGTGCCAGTAGTATACAGGATAGCAATCAGCCCCAGCATTTT
>TRBD2|TRBJ2-1|NA|TRBV9
CASSVDPGLAGVSSYNEQFF
TGTGCCAGCAGCGTAGATCCGGGACTAGCGGGAGTTAGCTCCTACAATGAGCAGTTCTTC
>NA|TRBJ1-2|NA|TRBV24-1
CATSDRDSQPGYTF
TGTGCCACCAGTGATCGAGACAGCCAGCCTGGCTACACCTTC
>TRBD1|TRBJ1-1|NA|TRBV5-1
CASSLDGQGTEAFF
TGCGCCAGCAGCTTGGATGGACAGGGGACGGAAGCTTTCTTT
>NA|TRBJ2-3|NA|TRBV10-2
CASSEAVTDTQYF
TGCGCCAGCAGTGAAGCCGTCACAGATACGCAGTATTTT
>TRBD1|TRBJ2-1|NA|TRBV9
CASSGRDRAYNEQFF
TGTGCCAGCAGCGGCCGGGACAGGGCCTACAATGAGCAGTTCTTC
>TRBD1|TRBJ1-1|NA|TRBV3-1/TRBV3-2
CASSQDGTGVNTEAFF
TGTGCCAGCAGCCAAGATGGGACAGGGGTGAACACTGAAGCTTTCTTT
>TRBD1|TRBJ1-2|NA|TRBV7-9
CASSEPGQGFGYTF
TGTGCCAGCAGCGAGCCGGGACAGGGATTTGGCTACACCTTC
>NA|TRBJ1-5|NA|TRBV11-2
CASRLINGGIPNQPQHF
TGTGCCAGCAGACTAATCAACGGAGGGATACCGAATCAGCCCCAGCATTTT
>NA|TRBJ2-1|NA|TRBV3-1/TRBV3-2
CASSQVRRGPNNEQFF
TGTGCCAGCAGCCAGGTACGGCGGGGCCCCAACAATGAGCAGTTCTTC
>TRBD2|TRBJ2-3|NA|TRBV5-4
CASSSGLVTDTQYF
TGTGCCAGCAGCTCCGGACTAGTCACAGATACGCAGTATTTT
>NA|TRBJ1-3|NA|TRBV15
CATSRGGLGNTIYF
TGTGCCACCAGCCGAGGGGGGCTTGGAAACACCATATATTTT
>NA|TRBJ1-2|once|TRBV6-5
CASRTAGERGYGYTF
TGTGCCAGCAGAACCGCGGGAGAAAGGGGCTATGGCTACACCTTC
>TRBD1|TRBJ2-4|NA|TRBV5-6
CASSLVSGGEAKNIQYF
TGTGCCAGCAGCTTGGTATCAGGGGGCGAAGCCAAAAACATTCAGTACTTC
>NA|TRBJ2-3|NA|TRBV7-2
CASSSYLERATDTQYF
TGTGCCAGCAGCTCCTACTTAGAGAGGGCCACAGATACGCAGTATTTT
>TRBD1|TRBJ2-6|NA|TRBV7-8
CASSKDRAGANVLTF
TGTGCCAGCAGCAAAGACAGGGCTGGGGCCAACGTCCTGACTTTC
>NA|TRBJ1-5|NA|TRBV30
CAWGLRSNQPQHF
TGTGCCTGGGGACTTCGTAGCAATCAGCCCCAGCATTTT
>NA|TRBJ1-2|NA|TRBV19
CASSTLRQAPYTF
TGTGCCAGTAGTACCCTGAGACAGGCCCCCTACACCTTC
>TRBD1|TRBJ2-5|NA|TRBV7-9
CASSPRQGFETQYF
TGTGCCAGCAGCCCTAGACAGGGTTTCGAGACCCAGTACTTC
>NA|TRBJ2-3|once|TRBV9
CASSPSPASTDTQYF
TGTGCCAGCAGCCCAAGCCCAGCGAGCACAGATACGCAGTATTTT
>TRBD1|TRBJ1-4|NA|TRBV28
CASSETGGREKLFF
TGTGCCAGCAGTGAGACAGGGGGTAGGGAAAAACTGTTTTTT
>TRBD1|TRBJ1-3|NA|TRBV18
CASSPPKGQGGNTIYF
TGTGCCAGCTCACCACCGAAAGGACAGGGCGGAAACACCATATATTTT
>TRBD1|TRBJ1-2|NA|TRBV27
CASSLGAGGAGYGYTF
TGTGCCAGCAGTTTAGGGGCAGGGGGCGCTGGGTATGGCTACACCTTC
>NA|TRBJ1-3|NA|TRBV6-5
CATAREVNTIYF
TGTGCCACCGCTCGGGAAGTAAACACCATATATTTT
>NA|TRBJ2-5|once|TRBV19
CAKRRDQETQYF
TGTGCCAAGCGACGGGACCAAGAGACCCAGTACTTC
>NA|TRBJ1-2|NA|TRBV19
CASSPEWQRINYGYTF
TGTGCCAGTAGTCCCGAGTGGCAGCGCATTAACTATGGCTACACCTTC
>TRBD1|TRBJ1-6|NA|TRBV4-3
CASSNQGASPLHF
TGCGCCAGCAGCAACCAGGGGGCCTCACCCCTCCACTTT
>TRBD1|TRBJ2-1|NA|TRBV3-1/TRBV3-2
CASSQEDRCCLYNEQFF
TGTGCCAGCAGCCAAGAGGACAGGTGTTGCCTTTACAATGAGCAGTTCTTC
>TRBD2|TRBJ2-2|NA|TRBV12-3/TRBV12-4
CASCAGGAGELFF
TGTGCCAGCTGCGCGGGGGGTGCCGGGGAGCTGTTTTTT
>NA|TRBJ1-1|NA|TRBV6-1
CASSAVRDSLNTEAFF
TGTGCCAGCAGTGCAGTGCGAGACAGTTTGAACACTGAAGCTTTCTTT
>TRBD1|TRBJ2-1|NA|TRBV9
CASSVDLQGNEQFF
TGTGCCAGCAGCGTAGACCTACAGGGGAATGAGCAGTTCTTC
>TRBD1|TRBJ2-2|NA|TRBV7-9
CASSSGQITGELFF
TGTGCCAGCAGCTCGGGACAGATCACCGGGGAGCTGTTTTTT
>TRBD1|TRBJ1-2|NA|TRBV6-6
CASSYSVTGGPNGYTF
TGTGCCAGCAGTTACTCTGTGACAGGGGGTCCTAATGGCTACACCTTC
>NA|TRBJ1-2|NA|TRBV24-1
CATSDFRGGGYGYTF
TGTGCCACCAGTGATTTCCGGGGAGGAGGGTATGGCTACACCTTC
>TRBD2|TRBJ2-5|NA|TRBV18
CASSPAGGETQYF
TGTGCCAGCTCACCGGCGGGAGGAGAGACCCAGTACTTC
>NA|TRBJ1-5|NA|TRBV1
CTSSREGQGKNQPQHF
TGCACCAGCAGCCGAGAGGGGCAGGGAAAGAATCAGCCCCAGCATTTT
>TRBD1|TRBJ2-5|NA|TRBV25-1
CASSAYRDSPSETQYF
TGTGCCAGCAGTGCCTACCGGGACAGCCCATCAGAGACCCAGTACTTC
>NA|TRBJ2-1|NA|TRBV19
CASSVAGANEQFF
TGTGCCAGTAGCGTTGCAGGGGCCAATGAGCAGTTCTTC
>TRBD2|TRBJ2-3|once|TRBV7-8
CASSLMLAGVKDTQYF
TGTGCCAGCAGCTTAATGCTAGCGGGAGTTAAAGATACGCAGTATTTT
>NA|TRBJ1-5|NA|TRBV15
CATSKGQINQPQHF
TGTGCCACCAGCAAAGGACAGATTAATCAGCCCCAGCATTTT
>NA|TRBJ1-1|NA|TRBV27
CASSLGGPDGAFF
TGTGCCAGCAGTTTAGGCGGTCCGGATGGAGCTTTCTTT
>NA|TRBJ2-3|NA|TRBV4-1
CASSQARLALGTQYF
TGCGCCAGCAGCCAAGCCAGGCTAGCGTTAGGTACGCAGTATTTT
>NA|TRBJ1-1|NA|TRBV12-3/TRBV12-4
CASSLGGAEAFF
TGTGCCAGCAGTTTAGGGGGCGCTGAAGCTTTCTTT
>TRBD2|TRBJ2-3|NA|TRBV19
CASSPREGADTQYF
TGTGCCAGTTCTCCCCGGGAGGGTGCGGATACGCAGTATTTT
>TRBD2|TRBJ2-2|NA|TRBV10-3
CAISSGGPTSGVNTGELFF
TGTGCCATCAGTTCCGGTGGGCCTACTAGCGGGGTGAACACCGGGGAGCTGTTTTTT
>NA|TRBJ1-4|NA|TRBV10-3
CAISSFSNEKLFF
TGTGCCATCAGTTCCTTTTCGAATGAAAAACTGTTTTTT
>NA|TRBJ2-1|once|TRBV11-2
CASTPGGPVGNEQFF
TGTGCCAGCACCCCAGGGGGGCCCGTTGGAAATGAGCAGTTCTTC
>TRBD1|TRBJ1-6|NA|TRBV7-2
CASSSNRDRYNSPLHF
TGTGCCAGCAGCTCAAACCGGGACAGATATAATTCACCCCTCCACTTT
>NA|TRBJ1-2|NA|TRBV6-6
CASSYSTRQGYGYTF
TGTGCCAGCAGTTACTCGACGCGGCAGGGGTATGGCTACACCTTC
>TRBD2|TRBJ2-1|NA|TRBV19
CASSIYTRGSGRISEQFF
TGTGCCAGTAGTATCTACACCAGGGGTAGCGGGAGGATAAGTGAGCAGTTCTTC
>NA|TRBJ1-6|once|TRBV6-5
CASTSGYGSPLHF
TGTGCCAGCACTTCCGGGTACGGTTCACCCCTCCACTTT
>NA|TRBJ1-1|NA|TRBV28
CASSSDSLNTEAFF
TGTGCCAGCAGCTCGGACAGCCTGAACACTGAAGCTTTCTTT
>TRBD1|TRBJ1-1|NA|TRBV4-1
CASSAAGSGGTEAFF
TGCGCCAGCAGCGCGGCAGGGTCAGGGGGGACTGAAGCTTTCTTT
>TRBD1|TRBJ1-2|NA|TRBV20-1
CSASRDRYTF
TGCAGTGCTAGCCGGGACAGATACACCTTC
>TRBD2|TRBJ2-1|NA|TRBV10-3
CAISELAGDNEQFF
TGTGCCATCAGTGAGCTTGCGGGAGACAATGAGCAGTTCTTC
>NA|TRBJ1-6|once|TRBV5-1
CASSLGQGSSSPLHF
TGCGCCAGCAGCTTGGGGCAGGGAAGCAGTTCACCCCTCCACTTT
>TRBD2|TRBJ2-1|NA|TRBV13
CASSPGLAVNNEQFF
TGTGCCAGCAGCCCTGGACTAGCGGTCAACAATGAGCAGTTCTTC
>NA|TRBJ1-2|NA|TRBV25-1
CASSGSSALNYGYTF
TGTGCCAGCAGTGGGTCCTCAGCGCTAAACTATGGCTACACCTTC